Below, 29 T cell receptor beta chains from the same sample are listed, as sequenced in a study of CD8 T cells in ankylosing spondylitis. A single record per CDR3 protein comes from TCRdb applying MiXCR to the 5' RACE reads. The table lists roughly 35,000 distinct CDR3 sequences, 16% of them singletons. Sequencing input: blood. The receptor source for this set is a male donor with ankylosing spondylitis or in good health (not recorded which).

This clonotype was seen many times. This sequence joins TRBV29-1 and TRBJ2-7; the match to TRBD1 covers 9 bases. V was pared by 4 bases and J by 3 bases, with 1 base of the junction left unmatched. The CDR3 consists of 12 residues. CDR1 and CDR2 (germline): SQVTM, ANQGSEA. CDR3 DNA sequence: TGCAGCGTTGCGGACAGGGGCTACGAGCAGTACTTC. It is translated as CSVADRGYEQYF.

The gene calls are TRBV7-9 and TRBJ2-2, with D unclear. The CDR3 extends over 16 amino acids. Trimming removed 1 base from V and 4 bases from J, with 13 bases in between. CDR1 and CDR2 (germline): SEHNR, FQNEAQ (reference sequence). This chain's CDR3 is CASSLVVGPITGELFF. Here the CDR3 DNA reads TGTGCCAGCAGCTTAGTAGTTGGCCCAATCACCGGGGAGCTGTTTTTT.

This clonotype was seen only a few times. The V call is TRBV6-5, the J call TRBJ2-3; 9 bases align to TRBD2. The CDR3 covers 17 residues. Germline lookup yields CDR1 MNHEY and CDR2 SVGAGI. The J segment lost 3 bases and the V segment lost 0 bases, leaving 7 bases of the junction unmatched. In DNA, the CDR3 is TGTGCCAGCAGTTACTCTTGGCGGGAGGGCTATACAGATACGCAGTATTTT. Its protein is CASSYSWREGYTDTQYF.

The chain employs TRBV6-2 or TRBV6-3 and TRBJ2-1; 12 nucleotides line up with TRBD2. The V and J ends lost 6 bases and 7 bases, in that order; junction bases with no gene match: 13. This CDR3 has 17 amino acids. CDR1 and CDR2 (germline): MNHEY, SVGEGT. The chain's CDR3 is CASRDGLAGKGLNEQFF. The DNA for the CDR3 is TGTGCCAGCAGAGACGGACTAGCGGGAAAAGGTTTAAATGAGCAGTTCTTC.

This clonotype was observed a handful of times. The chain couples TRBV29-1 to TRBJ2-2, with a possible D match to TRBD2 (6 bases). This CDR3 has 12 amino acids. With 6 bases removed from V and 4 bases from J, the gap between germline ends came to 9 bases. CDR1 is SQVTM, CDR2 ANQGSEA, per germline. The CDR3 spells CSVWEVTGELFF. In nucleotides, the CDR3 is TGCAGCGTGTGGGAGGTCACCGGGGAGCTGTTTTTT.

J is TRBJ1-2 and V is TRBV20-1; D is unresolved. V was clipped by 6 bases and J by 2 bases, with 16 bases between them. The CDR3 runs to 14 residues. Germline CDR1 DFQATT, CDR2 SNEGSKA (reference sequence). Here the CDR3 reads CSARMVRPNYGYTF. CDR3 DNA sequence: TGCAGTGCCCGCATGGTCAGACCGAACTATGGCTACACCTTC.

This clonotype has only a few counts. The genes are TRBV3-1 and TRBJ2-2; TRBD1 aligns across 7 bases. Germline V CDR1 and CDR2: LGHDT, YNNKEL (reference sequence). The CDR3 is 15 residues long. V lost 1 base to trimming and J lost 6 bases; unmatched junction nucleotides: 5. The CDR3, as DNA: TGTGCCAGCAGCCAAGCCAACAGGGGCTCCGGGGAGCTGTTTTTT. Its translation: CASSQANRGSGELFF.

The chain employs TRBV5-1 and TRBJ2-5; no clear D gene. Trimming shortened V by 3 bases and J by 5 bases, and 11 bases separated the two germline ends. Looked up from germline, CDR1 is SGHRS and CDR2 is YFSETQ. The CDR3 consists of 13 residues. The CDR3 loop reads CASSSVVSETQYF. As DNA, the CDR3 is TGCGCCAGCAGCTCTGTTGTCTCGGAGACCCAGTACTTC.

This clonotype appeared a few times. This chain connects TRBV6-5 to TRBJ2-5; TRBD2 matches at 14 bases. After removal of 5 bases from V and 5 bases from J, the junction contained 1 base not matched to a gene. The CDR3 totals 14 residues. CDR1 and CDR2 from the germline V gene are MNHEY and SVGAGI. CDR3 sequence (DNA): TGTGCCAGCAGTGGGACTAGCGGGAGTGAGACCCAGTACTTC. Its protein product is CASSGTSGSETQYF.

The genes are TRBV29-1 and TRBJ2-7; D is uncertain. With 2 bases removed from V and 3 bases from J, the gap between germline ends came to 5 bases. There are 11 residues in the CDR3. Germline V gives CDR1 SQVTM, CDR2 ANQGSEA. CDR3 sequence (DNA): TGCAGCGTTGAATTGGGCTACGAGCAGTACTTC. It is translated as CSVELGYEQYF.

The chain joins TRBV19 to TRBJ2-1; tentative D call: TRBD1 (6 bases). CDR3 length equals 15 residues. V lost 7 bases and J lost 9, with 22 bases in between. Germline V lookup: CDR1 LNHDA, CDR2 SQIVND (reference sequence). The CDR3 region is CASTLDRSLKSEQFF. CDR3 in DNA: TGTGCCAGTACCCTTGACAGGTCCTTAAAATCTGAGCAGTTCTTC.

This clonotype has only a few counts. V and J are TRBV5-6 and TRBJ2-1; possible D gene TRBD2, 6 bases. V shed 4 bases and J shed 8 bases, with 19 bases lying between them. Germline loops: CDR1 SGHDT, CDR2 YYEEEE. The CDR3 is 15 residues long. The DNA for the CDR3 is TGTGCCAGCAGCCCCCCCGGGGGAAGGGATCATGAGCAGTTCTTC. It yields the protein CASSPPGGRDHEQFF.

This clonotype has a count of ten or more. V is TRBV3-1 and J is TRBJ2-5; TRBD2 matches 7 bases. This CDR3 is 13 amino acids long. J was trimmed by 5 bases and V by 4 bases; bases with no gene match: 4. CDR1 is LGHDT, CDR2 YNNKEL, per germline (reference sequence). The CDR3 nucleotides are TGTGCCAGCAGCCCCCCCGGGGGGGAGACCCAGTACTTC. Protein sequence: CASSPPGGETQYF.

This clonotype was detected a few times. CDR3 coding DNA: TGCGCCAGCAGCTTGGGGGCCAAAAATGAGCAGTTCTTC. Encoded protein: CASSLGAKNEQFF. V gene TRBV5-1 combines with J gene TRBJ2-1; D call uncertain. The germline V gene has CDR1 SGHRS and CDR2 YFSETQ. The CDR3 has 13 amino acids. The germline V and J ends were trimmed by 0 bases and 7 bases, with 8 bases remaining between them.

This clonotype was observed at least ten times. This rearrangement joins TRBV29-1 to TRBJ2-1; 13 bases line up with TRBD2. CDR3 length: 12 residues. Germline CDR1 and CDR2: SQVTM and ANQGSEA. V was clipped by 7 bases and J by 10 bases; unmatched bases: 4. CDR3 in amino acids: CSGRTSGGEQFF. The CDR3 DNA reads TGCAGCGGAAGGACTAGCGGGGGCGAGCAGTTCTTC.

This clonotype has only a few counts. The rearrangement links TRBV20-1 to TRBJ2-7, with D perhaps matching TRBD1 (6 bases). Germline V CDR1 and CDR2: DFQATT, SNEGSKA (reference sequence). V lost 6 bases and J 0 bases, leaving 15 bases between the germline ends. The CDR3 loop spans 14 amino acids. The CDR3 bases are TGCAGTGCAAGGACAGCAAGAAGCTCCTACGAGCAGTACGTC. Protein sequence: CSARTARSSYEQYV.

The rearrangement joins TRBV7-9 to TRBJ2-3; 7 positions match TRBD2. This CDR3 contains 15 residues. The V segment lost 6 bases and the J segment 2 bases; nucleotides outside the gene matches: 8. Germline V gene sequence: CDR1 SEHNR, CDR2 FQNEAQ (reference sequence). CDR3 DNA sequence: TGTGCCAGCAGGGCCCCCGGGGGGATCACAGATACGCAGTATTTT. The encoded protein is CASRAPGGITDTQYF.

The V gene is TRBV29-1, the J gene TRBJ2-2; 7 positions agree with TRBD2. The CDR3 has 13 amino acids. Germline CDR1 and CDR2: SQVTM and ANQGSEA. V trimming: 3 bases; J trimming: 4 bases; junction bases outside the gene matches: 2. CDR3 in DNA: TGCAGCGTTGACCCGGGGGGCACCGGGGAGCTGTTTTTT. Amino acids: CSVDPGGTGELFF.

The chain links TRBV5-1 to TRBJ2-5; D not certain. Trimming removed 0 bases at V and 5 bases at J, with 8 bases between. CDR3 length: 13 residues. The germline CDR1 and CDR2 sequences are SGHRS and YFSETQ. Written as DNA, the CDR3 is TGCGCCAGCAGCTTGGACTTTGGGGAGACCCAGTACTTC. Its protein is CASSLDFGETQYF.

This clonotype has only a few counts. The genes are TRBV12-3 or TRBV12-4 and TRBJ2-2, with 9 bases lining up with TRBD1. The junction had 4 bases not matched to a gene; V was cut back by 6 bases and J by 5 bases. The CDR3 covers 14 residues. As DNA, the CDR3 is TGTGCCAGCAGCCGACAGGGGGGGACCGGGGAGCTGTTTTTT. Translated: CASSRQGGTGELFF.

This chain joins TRBV6-1 and TRBJ2-2; D tentatively fits TRBD1 or TRBD2 (6 bases each). The germline V gene has CDR1 MNHNS and CDR2 SASEGT. The CDR3 totals 17 residues. V was trimmed by 6 bases and J by 1 base, leaving 18 bases between them. As DNA, the CDR3 is TGTGCCAGCAGCCTAAAGGGGGTAGCGGAGAACACCGGGGAGCTGTTTTTT. Its protein is CASSLKGVAENTGELFF.

This clonotype was counted only a few times. V usage is TRBV20-1 and J usage is TRBJ1-4, with D perhaps TRBD1 (5 bases). V lost 0 bases and J 8 bases, leaving 10 bases between the germline ends. CDR1 and CDR2 (germline): DFQATT, SNEGSKA (reference sequence). The CDR3 runs to 13 residues. CDR3: CSARDGGKEKLFF. The CDR3 DNA is TGCAGTGCTAGAGATGGGGGGAAAGAAAAACTGTTTTTT.

This clonotype was recorded a few times. This sequence joins TRBV20-1 and TRBJ1-1; perhaps TRBD1 as D (6 bases). The CDR3 extends over 13 amino acids. Germline V gene data show CDR1 as DFQATT and CDR2 as SNEGSKA (reference sequence). CDR3 protein: CKGGQGLGTEAFF. As DNA, the CDR3 is TGCAAGGGGGGGCAGGGATTGGGCACTGAAGCTTTCTTT.

This clonotype turned up a few times. The chain joins TRBV5-4 to TRBJ2-2, with 7 positions matching TRBD2. The CDR3 is 15 amino acids. Trimming removed 6 bases from V and 3 bases from J; junction bases left unmatched: 8. Germline CDR1 is SGHNT and CDR2 is YYREEE (reference sequence). The CDR3 region is CASTWGGSDTGELFF. The DNA for the CDR3 is TGTGCCAGCACCTGGGGGGGATCCGACACCGGGGAGCTGTTTTTT.

V gene TRBV11-1 combines with J gene TRBJ2-3, with D possibly being TRBD1 (5 bases). Germline assignment: CDR1 SGHAT and CDR2 FQDESV (reference sequence). The V end was cut by 3 bases, the J end by 2 bases, with 9 bases between. The CDR3 has 14 amino acids. DNA for the CDR3: TGTGCCAGCAGCTTGGAACAGGTCACAGATACGCAGTATTTT. It codes for CASSLEQVTDTQYF.

J is TRBJ2-2 and V is TRBV21-1; the table names TRBD1, a call not compared with the DNA. TRBV21-1 is labeled a pseudogene. The CDR3 has 18 residues. The CDR3 DNA reads as TGTGCCAGCAGCCCGGCGGGGTCCGGGACAGGAAACACCGGGGAGCTGTTTTTT. It is translated as CASSPAGSGTGNTGELFF.

The V call is TRBV28, the J call TRBJ1-1; D remains ambiguous. Trimming pared 7 bases from V and 7 bases from J, leaving 13 bases between. Germline CDR1 is MDHEN and CDR2 is SYDVKM. The CDR3 length is 12 residues. For the CDR3, the DNA is TGTGCCAGCACCCTGGAAGGGTATGAAGCTTTCTTT. The encoded protein is CASTLEGYEAFF.

This clonotype was detected ten times or more. The chain carries TRBV29-1 and TRBJ1-1; D is possibly TRBD1 (5 bases). Germline CDR1 is SQVTM and CDR2 is ANQGSEA. The CDR3 length is 13 residues. Trimming took 3 bases from V and 5 from J, leaving 13 bases between them. CDR3 bases: TGCAGCGTTGATCAGGGAGGGAGGACTGAAGCTTTCTTT. Translated: CSVDQGGRTEAFF.

The gene calls are TRBV15 and TRBJ2-3; TRBD1 agrees at 7 bases. The CDR3 is made up of 15 amino acids. V dropped 6 bases and J dropped 0; count of bases not matched to a gene: 6. CDR1 LNHNV and CDR2 YYDKDF come from the germline V gene (reference sequence). CDR3 in amino acids: CATRRDRTSTDTQYF. CDR3 coding DNA: TGTGCCACCAGGAGGGACAGAACTAGCACAGATACGCAGTATTTT.